This TCR beta chain was obtained from a study of blood T cells in healthy people across ages. This clonotype has more than one count but fewer than ten. Its specificity is unknown. PCR was performed a second time for about 6 to 12 cycles using a sample-barcoded 5' primer and a J-beta primer mix. MiXCR was run by TCRdb on the 5' RACE reads, yielding one entry per CDR3 protein. This table has under 850,000 distinct CDR3 sequences, roughly 35% appearing once. Looked up from germline, CDR1 is SGHKS and CDR2 is YYEKEE (reference sequence). The V end was cut by 1 base, the J end by 7 bases, with 16 bases between. The CDR3 consists of 15 residues. Notes on the study in general: Since the PBMCs were unsorted, naive and antigen-experienced cells could not be conclusively compared.

Specimen: blood. The chain combines TRBV5-5 with TRBJ2-3; possibly TRBD2 for D (5 bases). The receptor was isolated from a man younger than 35 in good health. The CDR3 spells CASSLLAVTGNTQYF. For the CDR3, the DNA is TGTGCCAGCAGCTTGTTGGCGGTGACCGGGAATACGCAGTATTTT.